This T cell receptor (beta chain) is drawn from a study of a mutant IDH1 vaccine in newly diagnosed glioma (dated by TCRdb to the early 2020s). About the investigation overall: Patients were given eight vaccinations, in weeks 1, 3, 5, 7, 11, 15, 19 and 23, which matched visits V03 through V10. In the chemotherapy-containing groups, vaccination started alongside temozolomide cycles, whereas in patients who had radiotherapy alone it started 4-6 weeks after radiotherapy. Of the 32 patients who were treated, around 62% were male and roughly 38% were female, and the mean age was roughly 40 years. Prior to enrollment, patients had been given standard therapy consisting of radiotherapy alone, temozolomide alone, or radiochemotherapy with temozolomide, with the combination given to most patients. Peripheral blood was drawn at six visits: V03 (baseline), V05, V07, V10, V12 and V13. For exploratory analyses, some 24 treated patients had longitudinal TCRB deep sequencing done wherever samples were available.

The CDR3 covers 14 residues, taking in both the cysteine and the phenylalanine. Solely the CDR3 DNA is kept, with 42 bases framed from the first base. CDR1 and CDR2 were assigned from the germline V gene (reference sequence) as LNHDA and SQIVND. V is reduced by 4 bases and J by 11 bases, leaving a spacing of 15 bases between them. Explained via the paper, the time point label denotes: week 11, during vaccination. Every vaccine dose consisted of 300 ug of a 20-mer mutant IDH1 peptide in Montanide, administered subcutaneously together with topical imiquimod. Donors had newly diagnosed WHO grade 3 or 4 IDH1-mutant astrocytomas with loss of nuclear ATRX. The samples were drawn from NOA16, a multicentre, single-arm, open-label phase I trial in Germany that tested a mutant IDH1 peptide vaccine in humans for the first time. Genomic DNA for TCRB sequencing was extracted from EDTA blood using the DNeasy Blood and Tissue Kit.

Study-level results and caveats: According to the authors, sample limitations meant that analyses of patient blood samples could not be reproduced. Pseudoprogression seemed to be unrelated to changes in the top peripheral T cell clonotypes found by TCRB sequencing. Immune responses induced by the vaccine were seen in around 93% of patients across multiple MHC alleles. Availability determined which PBMC samples were chosen for TCRB deep sequencing.

Library preparation used the immunoSEQ multiplex PCR assay. The hsTCRB Kit was used according to the manufacturer's protocol to amplify rearranged TCR beta chain sequences. TCRB libraries were sequenced on an Illumina MiSeq. Per the source publication's procedure: The kit vendor's proprietary platform handled demultiplexing, trimming and gene mapping. Not all clones reach the TCRdb copy of this immuneACCESS table, which keeps in-frame sequences only. Checked studies attribute under half of the gap to unresolved V genes and leave the rest unexplained. V and J calls plus clone size are reproduced from that table; the DNA served to infer D and trimming. The sample table contains around 60,000 clones; only one count was recorded for approximately 84% of them. The top ten clones comprise 9% to 10% of the sample. Notes on this clone: Its antigen is still unknown. It has no much larger one-base neighbor in the sample; base qualities were not kept.

Recombination joined TRBV19 with TRBJ1-6, with the D gene uncertain. The TCR was taken from a woman between 50 and 59 years old with glioma. Here the sequenced sample was PBMCs, taken from a glioma patient whose treatment included an IDH1 peptide vaccine. The DNA reads as follows: TGTGCCAGTAGTAAAGACCGAATTCAAGCACCCCTCCACTTT. It codes for CASSKDRIQAPLHF.